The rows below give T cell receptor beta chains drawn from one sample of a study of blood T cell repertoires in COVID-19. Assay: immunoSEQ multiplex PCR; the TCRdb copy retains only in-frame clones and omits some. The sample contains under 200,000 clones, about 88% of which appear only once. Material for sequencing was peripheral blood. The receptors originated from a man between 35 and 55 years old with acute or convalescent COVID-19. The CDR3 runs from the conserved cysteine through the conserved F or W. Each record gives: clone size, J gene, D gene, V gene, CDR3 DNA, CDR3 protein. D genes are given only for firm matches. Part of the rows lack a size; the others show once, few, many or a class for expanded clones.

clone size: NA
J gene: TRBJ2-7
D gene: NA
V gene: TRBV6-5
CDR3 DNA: TGTGCCAGCAGTTACTTCAACGAGCAGTACTTC
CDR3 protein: CASSYFNEQYF

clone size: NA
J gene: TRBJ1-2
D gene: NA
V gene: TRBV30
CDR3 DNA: TGTGCCTACCGCGGGCCGGGGGGCTACACCTTC
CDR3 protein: CAYRGPGGYTF

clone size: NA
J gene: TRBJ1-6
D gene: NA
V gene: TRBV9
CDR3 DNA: TGTGCCAGCAGCGTAGGTTCCAGGATTAATAATTCACCCCTCCACTTT
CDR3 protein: CASSVGSRINNSPLHF

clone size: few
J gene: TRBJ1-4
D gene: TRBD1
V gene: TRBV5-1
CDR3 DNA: TGCGCCAGCAGCCAGGGGGCCACTAATGAAAAACTGTTTTTT
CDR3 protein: CASSQGATNEKLFF

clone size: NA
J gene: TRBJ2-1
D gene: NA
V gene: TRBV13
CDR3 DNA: TGTGCCAGCAGCCCGAGGGGCGGGGCCGACTACAATGAGCAGTTCTTC
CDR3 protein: CASSPRGGADYNEQFF

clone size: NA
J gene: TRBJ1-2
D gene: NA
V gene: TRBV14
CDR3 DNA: TGTGCCAGCAGCTTGGGGGGAAGCTCTAACTATGGCTACACCTTC
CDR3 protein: CASSLGGSSNYGYTF

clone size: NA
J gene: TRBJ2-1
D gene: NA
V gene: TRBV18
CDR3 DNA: TGTGCCAGCTCACCACTCTACTCCTACAATGAGCAGTTCTTC
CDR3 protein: CASSPLYSYNEQFF

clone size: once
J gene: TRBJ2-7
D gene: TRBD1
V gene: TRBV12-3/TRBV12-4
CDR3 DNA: TGTGCCTCGACGGACAGGGTCTACGAGCAGTACTTC
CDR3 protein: CASTDRVYEQYF

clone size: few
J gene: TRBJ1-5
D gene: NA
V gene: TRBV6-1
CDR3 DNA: TGTGCCAGCAGTGAATTCTCCTCAGGGTACAGCAATCAGCCCCAGCATTTT
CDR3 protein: CASSEFSSGYSNQPQHF

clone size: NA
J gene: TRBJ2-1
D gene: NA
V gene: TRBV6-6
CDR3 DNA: TGTGCCAGCAGTTTGGGAGAAGGACGGGGCAATGAGCAGTTCTTC
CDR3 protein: CASSLGEGRGNEQFF

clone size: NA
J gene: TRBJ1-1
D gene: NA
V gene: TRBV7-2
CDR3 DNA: TGTGCCAGCAGCTGGGGGGGGCCTGAAGCTTTCTTT
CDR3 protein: CASSWGGPEAFF

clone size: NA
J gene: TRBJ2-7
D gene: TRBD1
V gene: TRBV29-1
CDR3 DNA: TGCAGCGTTGAAAAGACAGGGGAAGAGCAGTACTTC
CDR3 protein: CSVEKTGEEQYF

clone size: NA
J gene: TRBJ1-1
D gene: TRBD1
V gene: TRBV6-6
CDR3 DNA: TGTGCCAGCAGTCCACCGGGACAGGGAGCTGAAGCTTTCTTT
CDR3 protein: CASSPPGQGAEAFF

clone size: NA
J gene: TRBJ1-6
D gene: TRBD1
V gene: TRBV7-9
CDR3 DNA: TGTGCCAGCAGCTCAGGGACAGCTGCTAATTCACCCCTCCACTTT
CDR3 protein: CASSSGTAANSPLHF

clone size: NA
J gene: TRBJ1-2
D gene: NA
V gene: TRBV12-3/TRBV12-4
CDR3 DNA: TGTGCCAGCAGTTTTCAGGGGATCTATGGCTACACCTTC
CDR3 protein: CASSFQGIYGYTF

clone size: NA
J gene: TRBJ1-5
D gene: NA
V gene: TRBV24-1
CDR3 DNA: TGTGCCACCAGTGCCGGCAGGGGGCCCCAGCATTTT
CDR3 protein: CATSAGRGPQHF

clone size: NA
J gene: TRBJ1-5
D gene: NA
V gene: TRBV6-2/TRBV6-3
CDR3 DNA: TGTGCCAGCAGTAAGGACAGATCCAATCAGCCCCAGCATTTT
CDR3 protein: CASSKDRSNQPQHF

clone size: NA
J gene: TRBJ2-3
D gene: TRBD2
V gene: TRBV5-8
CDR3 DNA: TGTGCCAGCAGCTTCGTGGGACTAGCGGGGGGTGGTTTCACAGATACGCAGTATTTT
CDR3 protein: CASSFVGLAGGGFTDTQYF